This T cell receptor beta chain emerged from a study of cytomegalovirus exposure and HLA in healthy donors. Study-level findings and limits: TCR sequences were mostly rare, though some public TCRs occurred in many donors. Across all donors, roughly uniform sequencing depth was an assumption of the presence/absence analyses. Segments of the TCR beta V type were, in most cases, productive about 90% or about 30% of the time in an earlier analysis.

About this clone: The antigen remains unidentified.

Amplification used 60 Vbeta primers and 13 Jbeta primers. In the authors' workflow: Later work found approximately 87 million unique TCR beta chains, with approximately 12 million shared. TCRdb's table, derived via immunoSEQ multiplex PCR, lists solely in-frame clones and lacks some. The V and J calls and clone size were taken over from that table, and D and trimming were inferred from the DNA. The table shows 85,000 to 100,000 clones, with more than 55% occurring only once. The TCR comes from a human donor in good health. The specimen was PBMCs.

The CDR3 loop reads CASSLSGPTEAFF. Written as DNA, the CDR3 is TGTGCCAGCAGCTTATCAGGGCCGACTGAAGCTTTCTTT. The chain recombines TRBV11-3 with TRBJ1-1, with D possibly TRBD1 on 5 matching bases. The V end lost 2 bases, the J end lost 5 bases, and 9 bases lay between the germline ends. The germline CDR1 and CDR2 sequences are SGHNT and YENEEA. The CDR3 length is 13 residues.